This T cell receptor beta chain was sequenced for a study of T-cell reconstitution after alpha-beta-depleted transplantation in children. Study findings and constraints: Roughly two months post-transplant, alpha-beta T cells reportedly originated from several hundred graft clones that had expanded. For some patients, TCRbeta diversity was high at day 60 because of recipient T cells and thymic progenitors that survived. One year post-transplant, T-cell counts and diversity were largely derived from T cells produced anew.

This clonotype was seen only a few times. As yet, its antigen is unknown. This sample's TCRbeta library carried unique molecular identifier barcodes. TCRdb reprocessed the PCR reads via MiXCR and lists one record per CDR3 protein. This table has about 600,000 distinct CDR3 sequences, approximately 22% appearing once. This CDR3 contains 15 residues. Between the trimmed V and J ends, which lost 5 bases and 8 bases, there was a span of 21 bases. Specimen: PBMCs, mostly from graft donor cells, collected 360 days after TCRalphabeta/CD19-depleted stem cell transplant. The J gene is TRBJ1-1, the V gene TRBV12-3 or TRBV12-4; D ambiguous. The receptor's source is a boy under two years old who had a stem cell transplant for acute myeloid leukemia, so the T cells may come from the graft donor. CDR3 coding DNA: TGTGCCAGCAGTCCAGACCCCGACCACTTTCTCGAAGCTTTCTTT. It encodes CASSPDPDHFLEAFF.